These 8 T cell receptor beta chains came from one sample sequenced in a study of cytomegalovirus exposure and HLA in healthy donors. TCRdb's copy holds only in-frame clones and misses some; the assay was immunoSEQ multiplex PCR. The sample has roughly 220,000 clones, about 93% seen once. Sequencing was carried out using PBMCs. These receptors came from a young woman in good health and CMV-seronegative.

This chain joins TRBV27 and TRBJ2-7; 10 bases are shared with TRBD2. J gave up 3 bases and V 3 bases, and 2 bases lay outside the gene matches. The CDR3 runs 14 residues. CDR1 is MNHEY, CDR2 SMNVEV, per germline (reference sequence). The chain's CDR3 is CASSLSGRDYEQYF. CDR3 sequence (DNA): TGTGCCAGCAGTTTGAGCGGGAGGGACTACGAGCAGTACTTC.

The gene calls are TRBV7-9 and TRBJ2-7; 9 bases are shared with TRBD2. V was pared by 2 bases and J by 2 bases, with 7 bases of the junction left unmatched. This CDR3 comprises 16 residues. CDR1 is SEHNR, CDR2 FQNEAQ, per germline (reference sequence). CDR3 residues: CASSLYRTSEPYEQYF. The CDR3 DNA sequence: TGTGCCAGCAGCTTATACAGGACTAGCGAACCCTACGAGCAGTACTTC.

The chain has TRBV7-9 and TRBJ2-1; 7 bases are shared with TRBD2. CDR1 and CDR2 from the germline V gene are SEHNR and FQNEAQ (reference sequence). After removal of 7 bases from V and 8 bases from J, the junction contained 11 bases not matched to a gene. The CDR3 has 14 amino acids. The CDR3 bases are TGTGCCAGCACCTCATATCTGGGGGGGGATGAGCAGTTCTTC. It yields the protein CASTSYLGGDEQFF.

This chain connects TRBV30 to TRBJ1-3; a possible D gene is TRBD1 (5 bases). V was shortened by 0 bases and J by 5 bases, with 14 bases between the two germline ends. Germline lookup yields CDR1 GTSNPN and CDR2 SVGIG (reference sequence). The CDR3 length is 15 residues. In DNA, the CDR3 is TGTGCCTGGAGTGTTCCCTTTGGGGCGAGAAACACCATATATTTT. Translated, it gives CAWSVPFGARNTIYF.

This clone was seen a few times. V gene TRBV2 combines with J gene TRBJ1-6, with a weak D call TRBD1 (5 bases). Between the trimmed V and J ends, which lost 3 bases and 9 bases, there was a span of 9 bases. CDR1 is SNHLY, CDR2 FYNNEI, per germline. CDR3 length: 13 amino acids. CDR3 residues: CASSDRESSPLHF. For the CDR3, the DNA is TGTGCCAGCAGTGACAGGGAATCTTCACCCCTCCACTTT.

The CDR3 DNA reads as TGTGCCAGCAGAGCGTTGGGGCAGGGGGCTCGAGAGACCCAGTACTTC. It is translated as CASRALGQGARETQYF. The J gene is TRBJ2-5, the V gene TRBV5-4; 8 bases are shared with TRBD1. The germline CDR1 and CDR2 sequences are SGHNT and YYREEE (reference sequence). There are 16 residues in the CDR3. J lost 4 bases, V lost 5 bases, and 13 bases had no gene match.

V gene TRBV6-4 combines with J gene TRBJ2-1, with 8 positions matching TRBD2. Unmatched junction bases numbered 4, after V lost 5 bases and J lost 4 bases. The germline V gene has CDR1 MRHNA and CDR2 SNTAGT. The length of the CDR3 is 14 residues. The CDR3 DNA reads as TGTGCCAGCAGTCGGGAGGGAGGGTACAATGAGCAGTTCTTC. Translation gives CASSREGGYNEQFF.

V gene TRBV7-3 combines with J gene TRBJ1-5, with D perhaps TRBD1 (6 bases). The CDR3 length is 16 residues. V was clipped by 6 bases and J by 0 bases, with 15 bases between them. From germline, CDR1 is SGHTA and CDR2 FQGTGA. The DNA for the CDR3 is TGTGCCAGCAGAGGACAGAGAGTGTATAGCAATCAGCCCCAGCATTTT. It translates to CASRGQRVYSNQPQHF.